The 8 T cell receptor beta chains listed next were all sequenced from one sample in a study of patients and donors after allogeneic stem cell transplantation. One entry per CDR3 protein results from TCRdb running MiXCR on the RT-PCR reads. The sample shows about 960,000 distinct CDR3 sequences, around 17% of them seen only once. Sequences were obtained from blood, either unsorted or a sorted T cell fraction (not recorded which). Every receptor here comes from a human donor who was either an allogeneic HSCT recipient or a stem cell or donor lymphocyte infusion donor (not recorded which). It is not recorded whose cells these are; they may come from a transplant donor.

The genes are TRBV5-6 and TRBJ1-5, with D possibly matching TRBD1 (5 bases). The germline V and J ends were trimmed by 0 bases and 7 bases, with 8 bases remaining between them. Germline loops: CDR1 SGHDT, CDR2 YYEEEE. This CDR3 has 13 amino acids. The CDR3 loop is CASSLVGEQPQHF. Here the CDR3 DNA reads TGTGCCAGCAGCTTGGTGGGGGAGCAGCCCCAGCATTTT.

The rearrangement links TRBV7-9 to TRBJ1-6; 9 bases are a match to TRBD1. This CDR3 is built from 14 residues. Germline V gene sequence: CDR1 SEHNR, CDR2 FQNEAQ (reference sequence). V shed 5 bases, J shed 7 bases, and the junction held 3 bases outside the gene matches. The CDR3 is CASSKTGGNSPLHF. DNA for the CDR3: TGTGCCAGCAGCAAAACAGGGGGCAATTCACCCCTCCACTTT.

The sample holds a few counts of this clonotype. V usage is TRBV20-1 and J usage is TRBJ2-7; 9 nucleotides agree with TRBD2. The germline V gene encodes CDR1 DFQATT and CDR2 SNEGSKA (reference sequence). This CDR3 is 17 amino acids long. Trimming took 1 base from V and 3 from J; bases not matched to a gene: 13. This CDR3 is CSARGGLASHAYYEQYF. The DNA for the CDR3 is TGCAGTGCTAGAGGGGGACTAGCCTCCCACGCTTACTACGAGCAGTACTTC.

This clonotype was detected a few times. The rearrangement joins TRBV10-3 to TRBJ2-1; TRBD2 agrees at 10 bases. Germline V gene data show CDR1 as ENHRY and CDR2 as SYGVKD. This CDR3 is 15 amino acids long. V was pared by 4 bases and J by 0 bases, with 0 bases of the junction left unmatched. The CDR3 region is CAISGLAGSYNEQFF. In DNA form, the CDR3 reads TGTGCCATCAGTGGACTAGCGGGCTCCTACAATGAGCAGTTCTTC.

V gene TRBV6-1 combines with J gene TRBJ2-5, with a tentative D call TRBD1 (6 bases). Germline CDR1 is MNHNS and CDR2 is SASEGT. The CDR3 is 14 residues long. The V and J ends lost 3 bases and 4 bases respectively, with 12 bases between them. The CDR3 DNA reads TGTGCCAGCAGTGAGCAGGGGTTGGGAGAGACCCAGTACTTC. Translating it yields CASSEQGLGETQYF.

V gene TRBV12-3 or TRBV12-4 combines with J gene TRBJ1-1; a weak D match, TRBD1 (5 bases). This CDR3 is built from 16 residues. Trimming removed 4 bases from V and 0 bases from J, with 15 bases in between. The CDR3 loop reads CASSWRGGGLNTEAFF. As DNA, the CDR3 is TGTGCCAGCAGTTGGCGCGGGGGGGGTTTGAACACTGAAGCTTTCTTT.

A note on this clonotype: The junction differs from germline at one of its ends, possibly a read error. The chain links TRBV12-3 or TRBV12-4 to TRBJ2-1, with TRBD2 matching over 7 bases. The length of the CDR3 is 11 residues. The CDR3 coding sequence is TGTGCCAGCAGTTTTGGGGGAGGGCTGATCTTC. Translated: CASSFGGGLIF.

The chain is built from TRBV3-1 and TRBJ2-3; 15 nucleotides match TRBD2. Trimming cost V 4 bases and J 3 bases; bases outside gene matches: 8. Germline CDR1 and CDR2: LGHDT and YNNKEL (reference sequence). The CDR3 is 18 residues long. The chain's CDR3 is CASSLRGLAGGLTDTQYF. The CDR3 bases are TGTGCCAGCAGCCTCCGAGGACTAGCGGGGGGGCTTACAGATACGCAGTATTTT.